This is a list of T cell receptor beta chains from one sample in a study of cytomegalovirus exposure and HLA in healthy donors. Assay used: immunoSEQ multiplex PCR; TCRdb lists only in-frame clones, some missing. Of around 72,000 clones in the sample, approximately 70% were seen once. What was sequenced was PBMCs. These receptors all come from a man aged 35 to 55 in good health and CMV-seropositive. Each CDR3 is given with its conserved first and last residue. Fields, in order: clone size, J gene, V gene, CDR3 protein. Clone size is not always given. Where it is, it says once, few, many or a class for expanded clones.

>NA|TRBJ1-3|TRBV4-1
CASSLGQGGGNTIYF
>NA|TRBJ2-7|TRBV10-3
CAISARTGNSYEQYF
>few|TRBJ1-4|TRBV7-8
CASSSGQGPRNEKLFF
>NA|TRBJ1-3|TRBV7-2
CASSPGQGYGNTIYF
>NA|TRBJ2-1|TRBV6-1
CASSLPGGAYNEQFF
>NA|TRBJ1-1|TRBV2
CASKGQGRTEAFF
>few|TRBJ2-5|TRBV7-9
CASSLAGGWGETQYF
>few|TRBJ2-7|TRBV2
CASSVIEQGSYEQYF
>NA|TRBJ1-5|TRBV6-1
CASSRGQDPQPQHF
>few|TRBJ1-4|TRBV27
CASSLRQNEKLFF
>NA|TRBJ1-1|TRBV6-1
CAGNRLENTEAFF
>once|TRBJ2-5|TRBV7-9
CASSPFLGGQETQYF
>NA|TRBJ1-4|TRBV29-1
CSVRTGDEKLFF
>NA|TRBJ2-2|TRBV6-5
CASSPAAGQTGELFF
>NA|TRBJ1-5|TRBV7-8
CASSLQGGSSDQPQHF
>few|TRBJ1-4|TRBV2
CASGRGLGQGNEKLFF
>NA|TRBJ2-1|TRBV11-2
CASSSSLSNEQFF
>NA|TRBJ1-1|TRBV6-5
CASSYSRSGNTEAFF
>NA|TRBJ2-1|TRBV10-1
CASSVHRADEQFF
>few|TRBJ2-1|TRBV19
CASSSTGAGGSYNEQFF
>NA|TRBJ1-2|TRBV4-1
CASSQGQGVMYGYTF
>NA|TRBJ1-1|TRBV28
CASSWLPRGAEAFF
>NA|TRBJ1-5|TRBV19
CASRSNQGRQPQHF
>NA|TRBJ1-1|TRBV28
CASSFILAGNTEAFF
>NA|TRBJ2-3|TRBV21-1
CASSNPSGGADTQYF
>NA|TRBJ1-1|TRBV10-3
CAISQDRVNTEAFF
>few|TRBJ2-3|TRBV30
CAWEPGQTTDTQYF
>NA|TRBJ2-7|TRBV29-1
CSVDPGGEQYF
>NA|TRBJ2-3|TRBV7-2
CASSAGGYTDTQYF
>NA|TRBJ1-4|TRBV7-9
CASSPSTGNEKLFF
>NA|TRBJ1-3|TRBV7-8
CATQPAGSSGNTIYF
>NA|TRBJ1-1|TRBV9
CASSGDRANTEAFF
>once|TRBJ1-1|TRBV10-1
CASSPSLGTGTEAFF
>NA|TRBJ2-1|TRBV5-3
CARSLAGLASPYNEQFF
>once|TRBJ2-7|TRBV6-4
CASSSEGDRGLEQYF
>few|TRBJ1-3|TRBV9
CASSPPGGTIYF
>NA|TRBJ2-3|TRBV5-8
CASSLNLAGASTDTQYF
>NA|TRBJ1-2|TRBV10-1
CASSGIRNGGYTF
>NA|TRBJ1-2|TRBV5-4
CASSLVGQGPPGYTF
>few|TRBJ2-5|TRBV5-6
CASSPASVETQYF
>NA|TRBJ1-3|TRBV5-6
CASSPGQGLVNTIYF
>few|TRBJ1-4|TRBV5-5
CASSLGQGANEKLFF
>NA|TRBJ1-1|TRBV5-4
CASSLYGRGATEAFF
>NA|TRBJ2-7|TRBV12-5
CASGLALSEQYF
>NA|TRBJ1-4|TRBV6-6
CASRDRGVQGEKLFF
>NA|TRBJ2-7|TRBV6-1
CASSWGQGAYEQYF
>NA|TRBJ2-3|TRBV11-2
CASSLSLADTDTQYF
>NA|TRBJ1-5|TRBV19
CASTPTGSNQPQHF
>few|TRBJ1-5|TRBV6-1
CASTPRSNQPQHF
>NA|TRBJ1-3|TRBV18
CASSPGQANTIYF
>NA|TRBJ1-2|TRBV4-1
CASSSPRTGVYGYTF
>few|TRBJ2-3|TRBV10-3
CAISESQAADTQYF
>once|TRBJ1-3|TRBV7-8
CASSLREPGGSGNTIYF
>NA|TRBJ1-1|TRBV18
CASSPGQTFTEAFF
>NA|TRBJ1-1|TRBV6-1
CASSEGWGGGETEAFF
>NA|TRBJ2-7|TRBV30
CAWKRGREQYF
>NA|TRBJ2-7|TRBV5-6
CASSRGTGGRYEQYF
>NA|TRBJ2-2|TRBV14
CASSPLWAIGELFF